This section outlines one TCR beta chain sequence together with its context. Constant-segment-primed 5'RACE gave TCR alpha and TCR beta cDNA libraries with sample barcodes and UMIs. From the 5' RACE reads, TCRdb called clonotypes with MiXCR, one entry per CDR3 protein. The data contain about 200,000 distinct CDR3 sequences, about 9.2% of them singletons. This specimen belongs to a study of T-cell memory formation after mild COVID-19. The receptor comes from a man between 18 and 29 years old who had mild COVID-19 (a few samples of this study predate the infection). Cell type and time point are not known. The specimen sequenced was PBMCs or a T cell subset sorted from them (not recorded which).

CDR3 amino acids: CASSLPPRGAQETQYF. The CDR3 nucleotides read TGCGCCAGCAGCTTACCCCCCCGGGGGGCCCAAGAGACCCAGTACTTC. The rearrangement links TRBV5-1 to TRBJ2-5; weak D call: TRBD2 (7 bases). Trimming took 2 bases from V and 1 from J, leaving 15 bases between them. The CDR3 is 16 amino acids. In germline, CDR1 is SGHRS, CDR2 YFSETQ.